The 4 T cell receptor beta chains presented below share a single source sample, sequenced in a study of T cell responses to AZD1222 COVID-19 vaccine. Sequencing used immunoSEQ multiplex PCR; TCRdb keeps in-frame clones, though not all of them. This sample carries more than 150,000 clones, 80% to 90% of them seen once, and the ten largest clones take 0.45% to 0.55%. Sequenced material: peripheral blood, taken on day 0 of AZD1222 vaccination. Receptors were obtained from an adult in good health.

This chain uses TRBV7-3 with TRBJ2-3; D is undetermined. V gave up 0 bases and J gave up 2 bases, with 12 bases separating them. Germline loops: CDR1 SGHTA, CDR2 FQGTGA. The CDR3 consists of 16 residues. The CDR3 spells CASSLTARVSTDTQYF. In DNA, the CDR3 is TGTGCCAGCAGCTTAACGGCCCGGGTCTCCACAGATACGCAGTATTTT.

This chain connects TRBV11-2 to TRBJ1-2; maybe TRBD1 (6 bases). The CDR3 totals 14 residues. The germline CDR1 and CDR2 sequences are SGHAT and FQNNGV. V dropped 5 bases and J dropped 4 bases, with 14 bases sitting between them. CDR3 residues: CASSPPAGAYGYTF. CDR3 sequence (DNA): TGTGCCAGCAGCCCACCGGCAGGGGCCTATGGCTACACCTTC.

V usage is TRBV19 and J usage is TRBJ2-7; D is unclear. V dropped 2 bases and J dropped 0 bases, with 17 bases sitting between them. This CDR3 comprises 17 residues. CDR1 and CDR2 (germline): LNHDA, SQIVND (reference sequence). The CDR3 DNA sequence: TGTGCCAGTAGTATAAGTGCCTATTGGGCAAGCTCCTACGAGCAGTACTTC. Its translation: CASSISAYWASSYEQYF.

The rearrangement joins TRBV12-3 or TRBV12-4 to TRBJ2-7; the D gene is possibly TRBD1 (6 bases). The CDR3 has 13 residues. Trimming removed 6 bases at V and 6 bases at J, with 15 bases between. CDR3 nucleotide sequence: TGTGCCAGCAGCCTACTCACAGGGACCGAGCAGTACTTC. It yields the protein CASSLLTGTEQYF.